The rows below give T cell receptor beta chains drawn from one sample of a study of identical twins. TCRdb used MiXCR to reprocess the 5' RACE reads, holding one entry per CDR3 protein. There are about 220,000 distinct CDR3 sequences in the sample; approximately 9% occur only once, and 4.5% to 5.5% lies in the top ten. Input material: memory (CD45RO+) T cells sorted from blood. These receptors all stem from a woman aged 18-29 years in good health. Each CDR3 is given with its conserved first and last residue. A D gene is named only where the DNA matches it firmly. Size tells how often a clone was seen (once, few, many) or the class of an expanded clone, and some rows leave it out.

v_call: TRBV20-1; clone_size: once; d_call: TRBD2; j_call: TRBJ2-7; cdr3_aa: CSASRLAGGSLAYEQYF; cdr3_nt: TGCAGCGCTAGTCGGCTAGCGGGAGGGTCCTTAGCCTACGAGCAGTACTTC
v_call: TRBV5-1; clone_size: few; d_call: -; j_call: TRBJ2-1; cdr3_aa: CASSSGTGNEQFF; cdr3_nt: TGCGCCAGCAGCTCCGGGACGGGTAATGAGCAGTTCTTC
v_call: TRBV5-1; clone_size: few; d_call: TRBD1; j_call: TRBJ1-2; cdr3_aa: CASSQDRGRSGYGYTF; cdr3_nt: TGCGCCAGCAGCCAGGACAGGGGTCGGTCGGGCTATGGCTACACCTTC
v_call: TRBV5-5; clone_size: many; d_call: -; j_call: TRBJ1-2; cdr3_aa: CASSLDGTRGYGYTF; cdr3_nt: TGTGCCAGCAGCTTGGATGGTACCAGGGGTTATGGCTACACCTTC
v_call: TRBV20-1; clone_size: few; d_call: TRBD1; j_call: TRBJ2-3; cdr3_aa: CSARDQRGRQGTDTQYF; cdr3_nt: TGCAGTGCTAGAGATCAGAGGGGCCGACAGGGGACAGATACGCAGTATTTT
v_call: TRBV10-3; clone_size: -; d_call: -; j_call: TRBJ1-2; cdr3_aa: CAITGTVNYGYTF; cdr3_nt: TGTGCCATCACTGGGACGGTTAACTATGGCTACACCTTC
v_call: TRBV7-2; clone_size: -; d_call: -; j_call: TRBJ2-2; cdr3_aa: CASTRDVRELFF; cdr3_nt: TGTGCCAGCACCAGGGACGTCCGGGAGCTGTTTTTT
v_call: TRBV12-3/TRBV12-4; clone_size: many; d_call: -; j_call: TRBJ2-3; cdr3_aa: CASSFLRPLGIGDTQYF; cdr3_nt: TGTGCCAGCAGTTTCCTACGACCTCTAGGAATAGGAGATACGCAGTATTTT
v_call: TRBV7-2; clone_size: -; d_call: -; j_call: TRBJ2-3; cdr3_aa: CASSLVPGGADTQYF; cdr3_nt: TGTGCCAGCAGCTTAGTTCCCGGAGGGGCAGATACGCAGTATTTT
v_call: TRBV5-6; clone_size: few; d_call: TRBD2; j_call: TRBJ2-7; cdr3_aa: CASSLAASGGSYEQYF; cdr3_nt: TGTGCCAGCAGCTTGGCAGCTAGCGGGGGGTCCTACGAGCAGTACTTC
v_call: TRBV5-1; clone_size: many; d_call: -; j_call: TRBJ1-1; cdr3_aa: CASSFGGGLNTEAFF; cdr3_nt: TGCGCCAGCAGCTTTGGGGGCGGTTTGAACACTGAAGCTTTCTTT
v_call: TRBV7-3; clone_size: few; d_call: -; j_call: TRBJ2-3; cdr3_aa: CASSVGHSGDTQYF; cdr3_nt: TGTGCCAGCAGCGTCGGACACTCCGGTGATACGCAGTATTTT
v_call: TRBV5-1; clone_size: few; d_call: -; j_call: TRBJ2-5; cdr3_aa: CASSLGPDQETQYF; cdr3_nt: TGCGCCAGCAGCTTGGGACCCGATCAAGAGACCCAGTACTTC
v_call: TRBV29-1; clone_size: many; d_call: TRBD1; j_call: TRBJ2-2; cdr3_aa: CSVVQGADTRTGELFF; cdr3_nt: TGCAGCGTTGTGCAGGGGGCAGATACCCGTACCGGGGAGCTGTTTTTT
v_call: TRBV24-1; clone_size: few; d_call: TRBD2; j_call: TRBJ2-1; cdr3_aa: CATSDPSVAGDNEQFF; cdr3_nt: TGTGCCACCAGTGACCCTTCCGTAGCGGGGGACAATGAGCAGTTCTTC
v_call: TRBV18; clone_size: few; d_call: -; j_call: TRBJ1-5; cdr3_aa: CASSLRGSRDQPQHF; cdr3_nt: TGTGCCAGCTCACTACGGGGAAGTCGCGATCAGCCCCAGCATTTT
v_call: TRBV11-2; clone_size: many; d_call: TRBD2; j_call: TRBJ2-1; cdr3_aa: CASSLRTSSGDEQFF; cdr3_nt: TGTGCCAGCAGCTTGCGGACTAGTTCTGGCGATGAGCAGTTCTTC
v_call: TRBV7-9; clone_size: -; d_call: -; j_call: TRBJ2-7; cdr3_aa: CASSPNSRTYEQYF; cdr3_nt: TGTGCCAGCAGCCCAAACTCCAGGACCTACGAGCAGTACTTC
v_call: TRBV27; clone_size: -; d_call: -; j_call: TRBJ2-5; cdr3_aa: CASKGPQGGETQYF; cdr3_nt: TGTGCCAGCAAGGGACCCCAAGGAGGAGAGACCCAGTACTTC
v_call: TRBV20-1; clone_size: few; d_call: -; j_call: TRBJ2-2; cdr3_aa: CSASLWGGGTGELFF; cdr3_nt: TGCAGTGCTAGTCTATGGGGGGGCGGCACCGGGGAGCTGTTTTTT
v_call: TRBV3-1; clone_size: -; d_call: -; j_call: TRBJ2-1; cdr3_aa: CASSQYGGRNNEQFF; cdr3_nt: TGTGCCAGCAGCCAGTACGGGGGCCGGAACAATGAGCAGTTCTTC
v_call: TRBV20-1; clone_size: -; d_call: -; j_call: TRBJ1-3; cdr3_aa: CSAYRAGSGNTIYF; cdr3_nt: TGCAGTGCTTACAGGGCCGGCTCTGGAAACACCATATATTTT
v_call: TRBV4-3; clone_size: -; d_call: TRBD2; j_call: TRBJ2-5; cdr3_aa: CASSQSGTSAGETQYF; cdr3_nt: TGCGCCAGCAGCCAATCCGGGACTAGCGCAGGAGAGACCCAGTACTTC
v_call: TRBV3-1; clone_size: many; d_call: -; j_call: TRBJ2-7; cdr3_aa: CASSQDPAGAYEQYF; cdr3_nt: TGTGCCAGCAGCCAAGATCCTGCTGGGGCGTACGAGCAGTACTTC
v_call: TRBV5-5; clone_size: -; d_call: -; j_call: TRBJ2-3; cdr3_aa: CASSPDTGVLLDTQYF; cdr3_nt: TGTGCCAGCAGCCCCGATACGGGAGTGCTCCTAGATACGCAGTATTTT
v_call: TRBV7-2; clone_size: few; d_call: TRBD2; j_call: TRBJ2-1; cdr3_aa: CASRTVSGAAYNEQFF; cdr3_nt: TGTGCCAGCAGGACCGTCAGCGGGGCCGCCTACAATGAGCAGTTCTTC
v_call: TRBV20-1; clone_size: few; d_call: -; j_call: TRBJ2-1; cdr3_aa: CSVSYNEQFF; cdr3_nt: TGCAGTGTCTCATACAATGAGCAGTTCTTC
v_call: TRBV20-1; clone_size: -; d_call: TRBD2; j_call: TRBJ2-3; cdr3_aa: CSARTPLAGAGDTQYF; cdr3_nt: TGCAGTGCGCGCACCCCGCTAGCGGGGGCTGGGGATACGCAGTATTTT
v_call: TRBV20-1; clone_size: few; d_call: TRBD2; j_call: TRBJ2-7; cdr3_aa: CSARERGRTYEQYF; cdr3_nt: TGCAGTGCTAGAGAGCGGGGGAGGACCTACGAGCAGTACTTC
v_call: TRBV6-6; clone_size: few; d_call: -; j_call: TRBJ1-5; cdr3_aa: CAGGNGNQPQHF; cdr3_nt: TGTGCCGGCGGAAACGGCAATCAGCCCCAGCATTTT
v_call: TRBV5-1; clone_size: many; d_call: -; j_call: TRBJ1-6; cdr3_aa: CASSLDLRSYNSPLHF; cdr3_nt: TGCGCCAGCAGCTTGGATCTACGCTCCTATAATTCACCCCTCCACTTT
v_call: TRBV5-1; clone_size: few; d_call: -; j_call: TRBJ2-2; cdr3_aa: CASSLALLASGELFF; cdr3_nt: TGCGCCAGCAGCTTGGCCCTACTAGCCTCCGGGGAGCTGTTTTTT
v_call: TRBV20-1; clone_size: few; d_call: -; j_call: TRBJ2-1; cdr3_aa: CSARDHEGGYNEQFF; cdr3_nt: TGCAGTGCTAGAGATCATGAGGGGGGGTACAATGAGCAGTTCTTC
v_call: TRBV20-1; clone_size: -; d_call: TRBD1; j_call: TRBJ2-3; cdr3_aa: CSARARDRGGYTQYF; cdr3_nt: TGCAGTGCTAGGGCCCGGGACAGGGGTGGATATACGCAGTATTTT
v_call: TRBV20-1; clone_size: few; d_call: TRBD1; j_call: TRBJ1-2; cdr3_aa: CSAGQGGNYGYTF; cdr3_nt: TGCAGTGCGGGACAGGGGGGTAACTATGGCTACACCTTC
v_call: TRBV5-1; clone_size: -; d_call: -; j_call: TRBJ2-5; cdr3_aa: CASSPAFGTIQETQYF; cdr3_nt: TGCGCCAGCAGCCCCGCTTTCGGGACAATCCAAGAGACCCAGTACTTC